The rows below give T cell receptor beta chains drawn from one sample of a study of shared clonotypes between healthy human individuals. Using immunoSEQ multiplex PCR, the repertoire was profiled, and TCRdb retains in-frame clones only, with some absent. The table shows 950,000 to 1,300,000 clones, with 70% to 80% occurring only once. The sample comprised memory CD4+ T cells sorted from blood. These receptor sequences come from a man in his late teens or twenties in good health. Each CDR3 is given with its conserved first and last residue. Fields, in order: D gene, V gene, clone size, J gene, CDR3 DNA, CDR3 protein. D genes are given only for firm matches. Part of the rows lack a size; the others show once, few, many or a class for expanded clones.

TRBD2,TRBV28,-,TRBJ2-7,TGTGCCAGCAGTTTACTAGCGGGGTACGAGCAGTACTTC,CASSLLAGYEQYF
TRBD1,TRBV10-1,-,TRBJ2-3,TGCGCCAGCACTAGGGACAGGTTTAGCACAGATACGCAGTATTTT,CASTRDRFSTDTQYF
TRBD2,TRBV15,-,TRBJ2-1,TGTGCCACCAGCAGAGATCAGGGACTAGCTAGTAATGAGCAGTTCTTC,CATSRDQGLASNEQFF
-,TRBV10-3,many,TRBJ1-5,TGTGCCATCAGTGCCCTGTCTAGCAATCAGCCCCAGCATTTT,CAISALSSNQPQHF
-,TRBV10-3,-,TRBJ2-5,TGTGCCATCAGTGACTGGATCGTGCGTAGAGAGACCCAGTACTTC,CAISDWIVRRETQYF
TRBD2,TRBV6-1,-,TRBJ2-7,TGTGCCAGCAGTGAATTGGGGTTGCGGGGGAGCGAGCAGTACTTC,CASSELGLRGSEQYF
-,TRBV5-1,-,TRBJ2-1,TGCGCCAGCAGCTTATCACGGGGGAGTTACAATGAGCAGTTCTTC,CASSLSRGSYNEQFF
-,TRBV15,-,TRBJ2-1,TGTGCCACCAGCAGAGTGGGCGAACAGCAGTTCTTC,CATSRVGEQQFF
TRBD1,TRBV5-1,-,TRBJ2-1,TGCGCCACCTGCCGGGACAGAGCCTACAATGAGCAGTTCTTC,CATCRDRAYNEQFF
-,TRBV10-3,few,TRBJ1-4,TGTGCCATCAGTGAGGGGGGTGGGAATGAAAAACTGTTTTTT,CAISEGGGNEKLFF
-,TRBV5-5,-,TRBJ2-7,TGTGCCAGCAGCTTGGAACACCTCAACTACGAGCAGTACTTC,CASSLEHLNYEQYF
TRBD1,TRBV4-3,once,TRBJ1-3,TGCGCCAGCAGCCAAGTTCAGGGGGTAGTAAACACCATATATTTT,CASSQVQGVVNTIYF
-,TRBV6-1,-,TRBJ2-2,TGTGCCAGCAGTCAGGGAATCGCCGGGGAGCTGTTTTTT,CASSQGIAGELFF
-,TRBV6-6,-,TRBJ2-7,TGTGCCAGCAGTTACGCATCCTACGAGCAGTACTTC,CASSYASYEQYF
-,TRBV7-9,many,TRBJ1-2,TGTGCCAGCAGCTTCGTTGGAGGAAACTATGGCTACACCTTC,CASSFVGGNYGYTF
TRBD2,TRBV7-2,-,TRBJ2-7,TGTGCCAGCGCGACCTCTAGCGGAACTATCTCCTACGAGCAGTACTTC,CASATSSGTISYEQYF
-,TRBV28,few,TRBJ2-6,TGTGCCAGCAGTCCCCGGAGAGGGACTGGGGCCAACGTCCTGACTTTC,CASSPRRGTGANVLTF
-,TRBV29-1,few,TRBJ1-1,TGCAGCGTAGCCCCTGGGGAAGTAGCTTTCTTT,CSVAPGEVAFF
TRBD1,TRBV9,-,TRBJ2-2,TGTGCCAGCAGCGCCCGACAGGGAGTAGCCGGGGAGCTGTTTTTT,CASSARQGVAGELFF
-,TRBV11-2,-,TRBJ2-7,TGTGCCAGCAGCTTAAGTGTAGGTAGCGAGCAGTACTTC,CASSLSVGSEQYF
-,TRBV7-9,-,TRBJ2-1,TGTGCCAGCAGCTTTCGGAACTACTACAATGAGCAGTTCTTC,CASSFRNYYNEQFF
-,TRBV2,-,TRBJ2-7,TGTGCCAGCAGGGAAAACTACGAGCAGTACTTC,CASRENYEQYF
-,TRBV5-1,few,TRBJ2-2,TGCGCCAGCAGCTTACAGAGCACCGGGGAGCTGTTTTTT,CASSLQSTGELFF
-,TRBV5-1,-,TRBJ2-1,TGCGCCAGCAGAAAAACGGCGTACAATGAGCAGTTCTTC,CASRKTAYNEQFF
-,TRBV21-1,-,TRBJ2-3,TGTGCCAGCAGCCCCCGACAGGGTCGGAGCACAGATACGCAGTATTTT,CASSPRQGRSTDTQYF
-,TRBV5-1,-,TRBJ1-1,TGCGCCAGCAGCTTGGGAACATTGAACACTGAAGCTTTCTTT,CASSLGTLNTEAFF
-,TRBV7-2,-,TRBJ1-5,TGTGCCAGCAGCTTAGTTGGATCGAGGCAGCCCCAGCATTTT,CASSLVGSRQPQHF
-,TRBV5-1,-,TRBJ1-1,TGCGCCAGCAGGGACAGCCCGAACACTGAAGCTTTCTTT,CASRDSPNTEAFF
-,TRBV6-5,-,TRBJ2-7,TGTGCCAGCAGTTACCGTCCCGTTAGCTCCTACGAGCAGTACTTC,CASSYRPVSSYEQYF
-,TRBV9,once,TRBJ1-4,TGTGCCAGCAGCGCCCGGACAGAGCCCGAAAAACTGTTTTTT,CASSARTEPEKLFF
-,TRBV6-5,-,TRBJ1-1,TGTGCCAGCAGTCCCGGGAAGTACACTGAAGCTTTCTTT,CASSPGKYTEAFF
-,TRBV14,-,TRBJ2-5,TGTGCCAGCAGCCCCAGCCGGGGGCTAGAGACCCAGTACTTC,CASSPSRGLETQYF
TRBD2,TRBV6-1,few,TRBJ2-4,TGTGCCAGCAGTGAGAGAATAGCGGGGGACCTAGCCAAAAACATTCAGTACTTC,CASSERIAGDLAKNIQYF
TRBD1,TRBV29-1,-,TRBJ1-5,TGCAGCGTTGGAGGGGGCTTAGGTCAGCCCCAGCATTTT,CSVGGGLGQPQHF
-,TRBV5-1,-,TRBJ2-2,TGCGCCAGCAGGGAGGGTAGCGGGAACACCGGGGAGCTGTTTTTT,CASREGSGNTGELFF
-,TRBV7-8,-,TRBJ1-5,TGTGCCAGCAGCCTACTCTCCTGGGCGGCCCGGAGCAATCAGCCCCAGCATTTT,CASSLLSWAARSNQPQHF
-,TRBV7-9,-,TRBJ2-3,TGTGCCAGCAGCTTATACCCAGATACGCAGTATTTT,CASSLYPDTQYF
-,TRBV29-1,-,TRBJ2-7,TGCAGCGTTGCCGACGGCTCCTACGAGCAGTACTTC,CSVADGSYEQYF
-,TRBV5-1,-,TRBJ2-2,TGCGCCAGTACGCCGACAGGGAACACCGGGGAGCTGTTTTTT,CASTPTGNTGELFF
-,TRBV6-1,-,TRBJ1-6,TGTGCCAGCAGGGAGACAGGACGAAATTCACCCCTCCACTTT,CASRETGRNSPLHF
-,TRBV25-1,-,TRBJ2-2,TGTGCCAGCAGTGTTAACCCCAACACCGGGGAGCTGTTTTTT,CASSVNPNTGELFF
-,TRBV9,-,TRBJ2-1,TGTGCCAGCAGCGTAGACGGAGGCGCGATCTCCTACAATGAGCAGTTCTTC,CASSVDGGAISYNEQFF
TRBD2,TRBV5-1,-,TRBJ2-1,TGCGCCAGCAGCTTGATCGCGGGGGACTACAATGAGCAGTTCTTC,CASSLIAGDYNEQFF
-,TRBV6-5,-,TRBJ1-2,TGTGCCAGCAGTCGAGGGACGAAGATCGACTATGGCTACACCTTC,CASSRGTKIDYGYTF
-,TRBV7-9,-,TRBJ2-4,TGTGCCAGCAGCCTAACAACAGCGCAAGGTCCCCAGTACTTC,CASSLTTAQGPQYF
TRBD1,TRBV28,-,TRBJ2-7,TGTGCCAGCAGTTCCTCCGGGACAGATTCCTACGAGCAGTACTTC,CASSSSGTDSYEQYF